This T cell receptor (beta chain) was recovered during a study of T cells in Graves' hyperthyroidism and ophthalmopathy. The source material, RNA transcripts, was used to amplify TCR beta CDR3 regions. A set of HTBI primers served as the primers for a first-round RT-PCR of the TCR CDR3. TCRdb reprocessed the multiplex PCR reads via MiXCR and lists one record per CDR3 protein. Of approximately 640,000 distinct CDR3 sequences in the sample, 15% to 20% were seen once. V was cut by 5 bases and J by 11 bases, with 12 bases left in between. The CDR3 consists of 12 residues. The germline CDR1 and CDR2 sequences are MNHEY and SMNVEV (reference sequence).

The TCR sequence derives from a woman younger than 45 with Graves' hyperthyroidism. The chain joins TRBV27 to TRBJ1-4; the D gene is possibly TRBD1 (6 bases). Sequenced sample: blood. In DNA, the CDR3 is TGTGCCAGCAGTACCCGACAGGACAAACTGTTTTTT. Its translation is CASSTRQDKLFF.